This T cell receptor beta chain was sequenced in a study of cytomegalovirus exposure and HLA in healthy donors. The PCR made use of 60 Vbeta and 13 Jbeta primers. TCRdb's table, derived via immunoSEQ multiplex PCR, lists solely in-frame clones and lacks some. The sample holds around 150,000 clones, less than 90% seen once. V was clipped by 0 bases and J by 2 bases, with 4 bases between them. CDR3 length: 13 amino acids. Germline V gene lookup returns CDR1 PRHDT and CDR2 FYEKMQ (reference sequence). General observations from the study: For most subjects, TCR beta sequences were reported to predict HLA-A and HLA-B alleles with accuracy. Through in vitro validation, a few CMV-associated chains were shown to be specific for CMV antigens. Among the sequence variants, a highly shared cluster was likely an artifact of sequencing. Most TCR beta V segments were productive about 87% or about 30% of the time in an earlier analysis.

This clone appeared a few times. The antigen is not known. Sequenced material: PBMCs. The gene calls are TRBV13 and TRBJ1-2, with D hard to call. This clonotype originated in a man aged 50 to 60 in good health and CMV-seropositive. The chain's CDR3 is CASSLGSNYGYTF. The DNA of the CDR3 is TGTGCCAGCAGCTTAGGGTCGAACTATGGCTACACCTTC. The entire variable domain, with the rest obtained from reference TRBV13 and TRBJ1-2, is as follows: AAGVIQSPRHLIKEKRETATLKCYPIPRHDTVYWYQQGPGQDPQFLISFYEKMQSDKGSIPDRFSAQQFSDYHSELNMSSLELGDSALYFCASSLGSNYGYTFGSGTRLTVV.